Listed below are T cell receptor beta chains from one sample, sequenced in a study of cytomegalovirus exposure and HLA in healthy donors. Assay used: immunoSEQ multiplex PCR; TCRdb lists only in-frame clones, some missing. This sample's table has 100,000 to 150,000 clones. The specimen sequenced was PBMCs. All receptors derive from a young man in good health and CMV-seronegative. Each CDR3 is given with its conserved first and last residue. The D gene is left open where the match is weak.

d_call,j_call,v_call,cdr3_nt,cdr3_aa
-,TRBJ2-1,TRBV20-1,TGCAGTGCTAGAGATTGGGCTTCGATCTTC,CSARDWASIF
-,TRBJ2-2,TRBV9,TGTGCCAGCAGCGTTGGGTTAAGAGGGCCGGGCACCGGGGAGCTGTTTTTT,CASSVGLRGPGTGELFF
TRBD2,TRBJ2-7,TRBV4-1,TGCGCCAGCAGTTGGACTAGCGGGACCTACGAGCAGTACTTC,CASSWTSGTYEQYF
-,TRBJ1-1,TRBV11-3,TGTGCCAGCAGCTCTTTGGCCTCCCCGATACGAAAAGCTTTCTTT,CASSSLASPIRKAFF
TRBD1,TRBJ1-1,TRBV2,TGTGCCAGCAGTGATTTCAGGGGGGCTGAAGCTTTCTTT,CASSDFRGAEAFF
TRBD1,TRBJ2-7,TRBV28,TGTGCCAGCACGAATGACAGGGGAGCGTACGAGCAGTACTTC,CASTNDRGAYEQYF
-,TRBJ1-2,TRBV4-1,TGCGCCAGCAGCCAGCCGGGACTCAACTATGGCTACACCTTC,CASSQPGLNYGYTF
TRBD1,TRBJ2-7,TRBV18,TGTGCCAGCTCACCGGACAGGGGCGAGCAGTACTTC,CASSPDRGEQYF
TRBD1,TRBJ2-3,TRBV5-1,TGCGCCAGCAGCCCGGGGACAGACTCGGGGACAGATACGCAGTATTTT,CASSPGTDSGTDTQYF
-,TRBJ1-3,TRBV4-1,TGCGCCAGCCGACGGACAGCTGGAAACACCATATATTTT,CASRRTAGNTIYF
TRBD1,TRBJ2-7,TRBV7-7,TGTGCTAGCAGCTTAGATTTTGGGACAGAATACGAGCAGTACTTC,CASSLDFGTEYEQYF
TRBD1,TRBJ2-7,TRBV7-2,TGTGCCAGCAGCCGGATCCCGATAACAGGGGGCGCGGTGAACGAGCAGTACTTC,CASSRIPITGGAVNEQYF
-,TRBJ2-7,TRBV5-3,TGTGCCAGAAGCTGGATGCCCGGCTACTACGAGCAGTACTTC,CARSWMPGYYEQYF
-,TRBJ1-6,TRBV7-3,TGTGCCAGCAGCTTAGGGCGGGATTCACCCCTCCACTTT,CASSLGRDSPLHF
TRBD1,TRBJ1-2,TRBV14,TGTGCCAGCAGCCCGAAAGACAGGGGGCGAAGACATGGCTACACCTTC,CASSPKDRGRRHGYTF
TRBD2,TRBJ2-1,TRBV10-3,TGTGCCATCAGTGAGCCGGGGACTAGCGGGAACCCCAAGCAGTTCTTC,CAISEPGTSGNPKQFF
TRBD1,TRBJ1-2,TRBV16,TGTGCCTGCAGCCGACAGGGGGCAAATGGCTACACCTTC,CACSRQGANGYTF
TRBD1,TRBJ1-2,TRBV5-6,TGTGCCAGCAGCCGGGGGGGACAGGGATTTGGCTACACCTTC,CASSRGGQGFGYTF
-,TRBJ1-4,TRBV28,TGTGCCAGCAGTTTATCCAAACGGTACCAGAGGGCCGATAATGAAAAACTGTTTTTT,CASSLSKRYQRADNEKLFF
TRBD2,TRBJ2-5,TRBV6-4,TGTGCCAGCAGTGTATCTAGCGGGTCCCAAGAGACCCAGTACTTC,CASSVSSGSQETQYF
-,TRBJ2-5,TRBV18,TGTGCCAGCTCAGCGGAGACCCAGTACTTC,CASSAETQYF
-,TRBJ2-1,TRBV9,TGTGCCAGCAGCGTATTCCAGGTAGTCCATAGCTCCTACAATGAGCAGTTCTTC,CASSVFQVVHSSYNEQFF
-,TRBJ1-3,TRBV5-1,TGCGCCAGCAGCTTGGCGACTCCTCAGGGAAACACCATATATTTT,CASSLATPQGNTIYF
-,TRBJ1-5,TRBV5-3,TGTGCCAGAAGCTCTCGCCCGAAAGAGGAGGGTTACGGCAATCAGCCCCAGCATTTT,CARSSRPKEEGYGNQPQHF
-,TRBJ2-7,TRBV19,TGTGCCAGTAGTATTGGCCGAGACTACTACGAGCAGTACTTC,CASSIGRDYYEQYF
TRBD1,TRBJ1-1,TRBV19,TGTGCCAGCGGACCGGGACAGATGAACACTGAAGCTTTCTTT,CASGPGQMNTEAFF
-,TRBJ1-1,TRBV27,TGTGCCAGCAGGCAGTATCAGGGGACTGAAGCTTTCTTT,CASRQYQGTEAFF
-,TRBJ2-7,TRBV29-1,TGCAGCGCACAGACAGGCGCGACCTCCTACGAGCAGTACTTC,CSAQTGATSYEQYF
TRBD2,TRBJ2-3,TRBV7-9,TGTGCCAGCAGCTGGCTAGCGGGGGAAGATACGCAGTATTTT,CASSWLAGEDTQYF
-,TRBJ2-5,TRBV6-1,TGTGCCAGCAGTGACACCTTACAGGGTTTAGAGACCCAGTACTTC,CASSDTLQGLETQYF
-,TRBJ2-7,TRBV25-1,TGTGCCAGCACTGGACAGACCTACGAGCAGTACTTC,CASTGQTYEQYF
TRBD1,TRBJ1-4,TRBV2,TGTGCCAGCATTTACGGCAGGGGGCGTTTTGAAAAACTGTTTTTT,CASIYGRGRFEKLFF
-,TRBJ2-2,TRBV21-1,TGTGCCAGCACCCTTAACACCGGGGAGCTGTTTTTT,CASTLNTGELFF
-,TRBJ1-2,TRBV5-5,TGTGCCAGCAGCTTGTGGCTCAGTGAGGACTATGGCTACACCTTC,CASSLWLSEDYGYTF
-,TRBJ1-2,TRBV19,TGTGCCATTCAGGACGGGAGTAAGAACTATGGCTACACCTTC,CAIQDGSKNYGYTF
-,TRBJ1-2,TRBV28,TGTGCCAGCAGCCTCCTGGGGGGGTATGGCTACACCTTC,CASSLLGGYGYTF